This entry lists 32 T cell receptor beta chains sequenced from one sample in a study of T cell responses to AZD1222 COVID-19 vaccine. Method: immunoSEQ multiplex PCR; TCRdb's copy keeps in-frame clones and lacks some. The repertoire includes under 100,000 clones, under 95% of them detected once, and 7% to 8.5% sits in the top ten. This specimen consisted of peripheral blood, obtained on day 0 of MenACWY control vaccination. These receptors came from an adult in good health.

This clone was recorded once. The chain uses TRBV24-1 and TRBJ2-1, with D perhaps TRBD2 (5 bases). Trimming stripped 4 bases from V and 7 bases from J, with 22 bases between. CDR1 is KGHDR, CDR2 SFDVKD, per germline. CDR3 size: 17 residues. The CDR3 region is CATSDQGRASRDNEQFF. The CDR3 region has the DNA TGTGCCACCAGTGACCAAGGTCGGGCTAGCCGAGATAATGAGCAGTTCTTC.

This clone was picked up one time. V is TRBV6-6 and J is TRBJ1-1; possibly TRBD1 for D (6 bases). CDR1 is MNHNY and CDR2 is SVGAGI in the germline V gene (reference sequence). With 1 base removed from V and 4 bases from J, the gap between germline ends came to 10 bases. The CDR3 has 14 amino acids. The CDR3 is CASSYLTGITEAFF. CDR3 sequence (DNA): TGTGCCAGCAGTTACTTAACAGGGATCACTGAAGCTTTCTTT.

The rearrangement joins TRBV12-2 to TRBJ2-3; the table's D call TRBD1 went unverified against the DNA. TRBV12-2 has pseudogene status. There are 18 residues in the CDR3. CDR3 amino acids: CASRPPGQGERWTDTQYF. The CDR3 region has the DNA TGTGCAAGTCGCCCTCCGGGACAGGGTGAACGGTGGACGGATACGCAGTATTTT.

This clone occurred a few times. The J gene is TRBJ2-3, the V gene TRBV5-1; D ambiguous. V lost 0 bases, J lost 0 bases, and 11 bases lay in between. Looked up from germline, CDR1 is SGHRS and CDR2 is YFSETQ. This CDR3 has 16 amino acids. Here the CDR3 DNA reads TGCGCCAGCAGCTTGGTTCTAGACCCTAGCACAGATACGCAGTATTTT. It specifies CASSLVLDPSTDTQYF.

The chain joins TRBV19 to TRBJ1-5, with D perhaps TRBD1 (6 bases). CDR3 length: 14 residues. V was clipped by 11 bases and J by 3 bases, with 17 bases between them. Germline-derived CDR1 and CDR2 are LNHDA and SQIVND (reference sequence). The CDR3: CASHGQIANQPQHF. The DNA for the CDR3 is TGTGCCTCTCACGGACAGATCGCCAATCAGCCCCAGCATTTT.

This chain joins TRBV25-1 and TRBJ1-2; D is undetermined. This CDR3 has 16 amino acids. Germline V gene lookup returns CDR1 MGHDK and CDR2 SYGVNS. V was clipped by 1 base and J by 0 bases, with 12 bases between them. CDR3 nucleotides: TGTGCCAGCAGTGAATCTGACCCCTTGGCTAACTATGGCTACACCTTC. This translates into CASSESDPLANYGYTF.

The chain employs TRBV24-1 and TRBJ2-7; 10 bases map to TRBD1. Germline V CDR1 and CDR2: KGHDR, SFDVKD. This CDR3 contains 13 residues. V was clipped by 11 bases and J by 5 bases; unmatched bases: 8. CDR3 in DNA: TGTGCCAGCAGGACAGGGGGTTTCAACGAGCAGTACTTC. Residues: CASRTGGFNEQYF.

The V call is TRBV18, the J call TRBJ2-2, with a possible D match to TRBD1 (5 bases). The CDR3 contains 15 residues. The germline CDR1 and CDR2 sequences are KGHSH and LQKENI. V was pared by 1 base and J by 3 bases, with 9 bases between. CDR3 region: CASSPLVGDTGELFF. For the CDR3, the DNA is TGTGCCAGCTCACCACTCGTAGGGGACACCGGGGAGCTGTTTTTT.

In this sample, this clone turned up a few times. The chain employs TRBV18 and TRBJ1-1, with TRBD1 matching 7 bases. Germline assignment: CDR1 KGHSH and CDR2 LQKENI. Unmatched junction bases numbered 7, after V lost 0 bases and J lost 0 bases. CDR3 length: 17 residues. In nucleotides, the CDR3 is TGTGCCAGCTCACCACCGGGCAGGGGGGGACTGAACACTGAAGCTTTCTTT. Its protein product is CASSPPGRGGLNTEAFF.

V gene TRBV3-1 (or the pseudogene TRBV3-2) combines with J gene TRBJ1-2; 7 bases align to TRBD1. Trimming took 0 bases from V and 7 from J; bases not matched to a gene: 8. Germline-derived CDR1 and CDR2 are LGHDT and YNNKEL (reference sequence). The CDR3 consists of 15 residues. CDR3 loop: CASSQDDRVEGGYTF. The CDR3 DNA follows: TGTGCCAGCAGCCAAGATGACAGGGTTGAGGGTGGCTACACCTTC.

This clone appeared a single time. The V and J genes are TRBV6-6 and TRBJ1-2, with 8 nucleotides matching TRBD1. CDR1 is MNHNY and CDR2 is SVGAGI in the germline V gene (reference sequence). The CDR3 is 15 residues long. The junction had 9 bases not matched to a gene; V was cut back by 5 bases and J by 4 bases. The CDR3 sequence is CASSQGQAEPYGYTF. CDR3 nucleotides: TGTGCCAGCAGTCAGGGACAGGCGGAACCCTATGGCTACACCTTC.

The chain has TRBV19 and TRBJ1-2; D remains ambiguous. V lost 6 bases, J lost 8 bases, and 10 bases lay in between. The CDR3 spans 11 residues. The germline V gene encodes CDR1 LNHDA and CDR2 SQIVND (reference sequence). CDR3 nucleotides: TGTGCCAGTAGCTATTCCGGGGGCTACACCTTC. Translating it yields CASSYSGGYTF.

A single count supports this clone. The V call is TRBV5-4, the J call TRBJ1-1, with D possibly TRBD1 on 5 matching bases. Germline V gives CDR1 SGHNT, CDR2 YYREEE (reference sequence). The CDR3 loop spans 15 amino acids. V lost 6 bases, J lost 1 base, and 16 bases lay in between. The CDR3: CASNVGGTRNTEAFF. The CDR3 bases are TGTGCCAGCAACGTTGGAGGGACGAGGAACACTGAAGCTTTCTTT. The entire variable domain, with the rest obtained from reference TRBV5-4 and TRBJ1-1, is as follows: ETGVTQSPTHLIKTRGQQVTLRCSSQSGHNTVSWYQQALGQGPQFIFQYYREEENGRGNFPPRFSGLQFPNYSSELNVNALELDDSALYLCASNVGGTRNTEAFFGQGTRLTVV.

This sequence joins TRBV14 and TRBJ2-5, with 7 bases fitting TRBD1. CDR3 length: 13 amino acids. V lost 0 bases to trimming and J lost 9 bases; unmatched junction nucleotides: 4. Germline lookup yields CDR1 SGHDN and CDR2 FVKESK. CDR3 sequence: CASSQEDRVPQYF. CDR3 nucleotides: TGTGCCAGCAGCCAAGAAGACAGGGTTCCCCAGTACTTC.

This sequence joins TRBV7-9 and TRBJ2-4; 7 bases fit TRBD1. Germline trimming cut 3 bases from V and 6 bases from J; bases unmatched to any gene: 5. This CDR3 is 14 amino acids long. The germline V gene encodes CDR1 SEHNR and CDR2 FQNEAQ (reference sequence). The CDR3 nucleotides read TGTGCCAGCAGCTTCACAGGGGAGCGAAACATTCAGTACTTC. This translates into CASSFTGERNIQYF.

The CDR3 sequence is CASSQYAGSQGETQYF. In nucleotides, the CDR3 is TGCGCCAGCAGCCAATACGCCGGGTCCCAAGGAGAGACCCAGTACTTC. The rearrangement uses TRBV4-3 and TRBJ2-5; no firm D call. Germline V gene lookup returns CDR1 LGHNA and CDR2 YSLEER. CDR3 length equals 16 residues. Trimming left V 2 bases short and J 4 bases short, with 17 bases between.

This clone was found a few times. The chain is built from TRBV7-3 and TRBJ2-3; no clear D. V shed 4 bases and J shed 2 bases, with 7 bases lying between them. Germline V gene sequence: CDR1 SGHTA, CDR2 FQGTGA. The CDR3 consists of 13 residues. The CDR3 spells CASSYVYTDTQYF. The CDR3 DNA sequence: TGTGCCAGCAGCTATGTCTACACAGATACGCAGTATTTT. The whole variable domain, filled in from reference TRBV7-3 and TRBJ2-3, reads GAGVSQTPSNKVTEKGKYVELRCDPISGHTALYWYRQSLGQGPEFLIYFQGTGAADDSGLPNDRFFAVRPEGSVSTLKIQRTERGDSAVYLCASSYVYTDTQYFGPGTRLTVL.

The chain carries TRBV3-1 (or the pseudogene TRBV3-2) and TRBJ1-5; D gene ambiguous. The CDR3 totals 20 residues. Germline V gives CDR1 LGHDT, CDR2 YNNKEL (reference sequence). V was clipped by 2 bases and J by 0 bases, with 23 bases between them. In DNA form, the CDR3 reads TGTGCCAGCAGCCAACCCGTAGGAGGTACCGGGATTAATAGCAATCAGCCCCAGCATTTT. This codes for CASSQPVGGTGINSNQPQHF.

The chain is built from TRBV10-3 and TRBJ1-5, with TRBD1 identical over 10 bases. V shed 6 bases, J shed 6 bases, and the junction held 5 bases outside the gene matches. Per germline, CDR1 ENHRY and CDR2 SYGVKD. This CDR3 has 14 amino acids. The CDR3 coding sequence is TGTGCCATCAGCGCGACAGGGGGCAGTCAGCCCCAGCATTTT. The encoded protein is CAISATGGSQPQHF.

V usage is TRBV24-1 and J usage is TRBJ1-1; 7 bases agree with TRBD1. The CDR3 is 14 residues long. Trimming took 10 bases from V and 1 from J; bases not matched to a gene: 8. Germline CDR1 KGHDR, CDR2 SFDVKD. The CDR3 DNA reads as TGTGCCACTAGCACAGGGGAGGGGAACACTGAAGCTTTCTTT. This gives the protein CATSTGEGNTEAFF.

V is TRBV19 and J is TRBJ2-5; 7 nucleotides agree with TRBD2. CDR3 size: 15 residues. Trimming took 5 bases from V and 2 from J; bases not matched to a gene: 8. Germline V gene data show CDR1 as LNHDA and CDR2 as SQIVND (reference sequence). The CDR3 nucleotides are TGTGCCAGTAGTGGGCGGGAGAAAATACAAGAGACCCAGTACTTC. Residues: CASSGREKIQETQYF.

This chain uses TRBV15 with TRBJ1-5; D is uncertain. Germline V CDR1 and CDR2: LNHNV, YYDKDF (reference sequence). This CDR3 is 16 amino acids long. Trimming left V 1 base short and J 5 bases short, with 15 bases between. The CDR3 spells CATSRVTVRAHQPQHF. CDR3 in DNA: TGTGCCACCAGCAGAGTAACAGTAAGGGCCCATCAGCCCCAGCATTTT.

The gene calls are TRBV6-5 and TRBJ1-1; a weak D match, TRBD1 (5 bases). V shed 0 bases and J shed 7 bases, with 12 bases lying between them. The CDR3 has 14 residues. Germline V lookup: CDR1 MNHEY, CDR2 SVGAGI. CDR3 protein: CASSYSGQGGEAFF. CDR3 coding DNA: TGTGCCAGCAGTTACTCTGGGCAGGGTGGTGAAGCTTTCTTT.

This chain links TRBV7-9 with TRBJ2-6; D not resolved. The germline V gene has CDR1 SEHNR and CDR2 FQNEAQ (reference sequence). V lost 8 bases and J 0 bases, leaving 8 bases between the germline ends. The CDR3 contains 14 residues. CDR3 residues: CASGDFSGANVLTF. The DNA for the CDR3 is TGTGCCAGCGGCGACTTCTCTGGGGCCAACGTCCTGACTTTC.

The chain uses TRBV11-2 and TRBJ2-7; D remains unclear. V dropped 4 bases and J dropped 2 bases, with 12 bases sitting between them. Germline V gives CDR1 SGHAT, CDR2 FQNNGV. The CDR3 sequence is 14 residues long. The CDR3 sequence: CASSSQRLTYEQYF. As DNA, the CDR3 is TGTGCCAGCAGCTCCCAACGCCTCACCTACGAGCAGTACTTC. The variable domain in full, completed from reference TRBV11-2 and TRBJ2-7, reads EAGVAQSPRYKIIEKRQSVAFWCNPISGHATLYWYQQILGQGPKLLIQFQNNGVVDDSQLPKDRFSAERLKGVDSTLKIQPAKLEDSAVYLCASSSQRLTYEQYFGPGTRLTVT.

The chain carries TRBV7-9 and TRBJ2-1; D remains unclear. The germline V and J ends were trimmed by 2 bases and 4 bases, with 6 bases remaining between them. The CDR3 spans 13 residues. Germline V gives CDR1 SEHNR, CDR2 FQNEAQ (reference sequence). The CDR3 DNA sequence: TGTGCCAGCAGCTTAAGGGATTACAATGAGCAGTTCTTC. Translated, it gives CASSLRDYNEQFF.

The rearrangement joins TRBV19 to TRBJ1-2, with D uncertain. The V gene lost 7 bases and the J gene lost 0 bases, with 15 bases spanning the gap. The CDR3 is 15 residues long. CDR1 and CDR2 from the germline V gene are LNHDA and SQIVND (reference sequence). CDR3 nucleotides: TGTGCCAGTACCCTCAAGGGAGGGTCTAACTATGGCTACACCTTC. Protein: CASTLKGGSNYGYTF.

The chain has TRBV10-3 and TRBJ2-2; TRBD1 might be the D (6 bases). With 7 bases removed from V and 4 bases from J, the gap between germline ends came to 10 bases. This CDR3 has 13 residues. The V gene's germline CDR1 is ENHRY and CDR2 SYGVKD. CDR3 loop: CAITRGGTGELFF. The CDR3 DNA reads as TGTGCCATCACCCGAGGGGGCACCGGGGAGCTGTTTTTT.

The genes are TRBV7-9 and TRBJ2-7, with D unclear. The CDR3 runs 14 residues. Per germline, CDR1 SEHNR and CDR2 FQNEAQ (reference sequence). Trimming cost V 1 base and J 3 bases, with 10 bases left between them. The CDR3, as DNA: TGTGCCAGCAGCTTAGGCTGGACGGTCTACGAGCAGTACTTC. It yields the protein CASSLGWTVYEQYF.

The count of this clone is one. The chain couples TRBV9 to TRBJ2-7; 8 bases align to TRBD2. V gave up 0 bases and J gave up 3 bases; unmatched junction bases: 8. The CDR3 contains 16 residues. CDR1 is SGDLS, CDR2 YYNGEE, per germline. The CDR3 spells CASSVGGSGEIYEQYF. The CDR3 nucleotides read TGTGCCAGCAGCGTAGGGGGTAGCGGGGAGATCTACGAGCAGTACTTC. The full variable domain, in which reference TRBV9 and TRBJ2-7 provide the parts outside the CDR3, is DSGVTQTPKHLITATGQRVTLRCSPRSGDLSVYWYQQSLDQGLQFLIQYYNGEERAKGNILERFSAQQFPDLHSELNLSSLELGDSALYFCASSVGGSGEIYEQYFGPGTRLTVT.

The chain joins TRBV24-1 to TRBJ2-3, with D perhaps matching TRBD1 (6 bases). The germline V gene has CDR1 KGHDR and CDR2 SFDVKD. This CDR3 region has 15 residues. V was trimmed by 7 bases and J by 2 bases, leaving 15 bases between them. CDR3: CATRDSSMTTDTQYF. In DNA, the CDR3 is TGTGCCACCAGGGACAGCAGTATGACCACAGATACGCAGTATTTT.

Only one count was recorded for this clone. The rearrangement links TRBV7-9 to TRBJ2-7, with TRBD2 identical over 9 bases. This CDR3 spans 14 amino acids. The J segment lost 6 bases and the V segment lost 1 base, leaving 4 bases of the junction unmatched. CDR1 is SEHNR, CDR2 FQNEAQ, per germline (reference sequence). The CDR3 nucleotides are TGTGCCAGCAGCTTAGAGGGACTAGCTCCCGAGCAGTACTTC. Translation: CASSLEGLAPEQYF.